The T cell receptor beta chain described here comes from a study of OX40 agonist ivuxolimab in advanced cancers. This CDR3 comprises 14 residues. Germline V gene sequence: CDR1 SGHAT, CDR2 FQNNGV. Unmatched junction bases numbered 4, after V lost 5 bases and J lost 1 base. Assay used: immunoSEQ multiplex PCR; TCRdb lists only in-frame clones, some missing. The top ten clones hold roughly 4.5% of a sample with some 61,000 clones, 85% to 90% of them seen once. The source was CD4+ or CD8+ T cells sorted from blood, collected in a trial of the OX40 agonist ivuxolimab. The chain uses TRBV11-2 and TRBJ2-7; 8 positions agree with TRBD2. The receptor was isolated from an adult with an advanced solid tumor such as melanoma, head and neck, liver or kidney cancer. This CDR3 is CASSTSGGSYEQYF. Here the CDR3 DNA reads TGTGCCAGCAGCACCAGCGGGGGTTCCTACGAGCAGTACTTC.